The rows below give T cell receptor beta chains drawn from one sample of a study of T cell repertoires in cytomegalovirus infection. These receptors have no identified antigens. TCRdb re-called the reads with MiXCR, one entry per CDR3 protein. The sample holds hundreds of thousands of distinct CDR3 sequences, around 30% seen once. The specimen was cultured PBMCs, collected from culture after CMV antigen stimulation. The receptors originated from a human donor in good health (CMV status not recorded). Some clones in this sample may be carry-over from other donors' samples. The CDR3 runs from the conserved cysteine through the conserved F or W. Each record gives: D gene, J gene, V gene, clone size, CDR3 DNA, CDR3 protein. D genes are given only for firm matches. Size values are once, few and many counts, or a class for expanded clones, and some rows have none.

TRBD2,TRBJ2-2,TRBV5-1,-,TGCGCCAGCAGCTTGGATCCTAGCGGCACAACCGGGGAGCTGTTTTTT,CASSLDPSGTTGELFF
TRBD1,TRBJ1-2,TRBV7-2,-,TGTGCCAGCAGCGCTCGGGACAGGAAACAGGGTGGCTACACCTTC,CASSARDRKQGGYTF
TRBD1,TRBJ1-3,TRBV15,-,TGTGCCACCAGCTTACAGGGGGCGCCTGGAAACACCATATATTTT,CATSLQGAPGNTIYF
-,TRBJ1-5,TRBV19,-,TGTGCCAGTAGTCCAGGGGAAGGATATCAGCCCCAGCATTTT,CASSPGEGYQPQHF
-,TRBJ2-7,TRBV7-9,few,TGTGCCAGCAGCTTAGACGCAGGAGACTACGAGCAGTACTTC,CASSLDAGDYEQYF
TRBD2,TRBJ2-1,TRBV4-1,few,TGCGCCAGCAGCCAAGGTGTACTAGCGGGCCGGGGGGAGCAGTTCTTC,CASSQGVLAGRGEQFF
TRBD1,TRBJ1-3,TRBV27,few,TGTGCCAGCCCGACCCCCAAGGGTTCCCAAAGAGACAGGGTAGGAAACACCATATATTTT,CASPTPKGSQRDRVGNTIYF
TRBD2,TRBJ2-3,TRBV20-1,-,TGCAGTGCTAGAGATTGGCGGGGGGATACGCAGTATTTT,CSARDWRGDTQYF
-,TRBJ2-1,TRBV7-9,-,TGTGCCAGCAGGTTTCCACGCCTCGGCTATGAGCAGTTCTTC,CASRFPRLGYEQFF
-,TRBJ1-6,TRBV7-2,-,TGTGCCAGCAGCTTATTAGGGCAGAATTCACCCCTCCACTTT,CASSLLGQNSPLHF
-,TRBJ2-7,TRBV24-1,-,TGTGCCACCAGTGAGGCGACAGAGCCCTACGAGCAGTACTTC,CATSEATEPYEQYF
TRBD1,TRBJ1-2,TRBV12-3/TRBV12-4,few,TGTGCCAGCAGTTTACCCGGACAGGGACGTAATGGCTACACCTTC,CASSLPGQGRNGYTF
TRBD1,TRBJ1-3,TRBV7-9,-,TGTGCCAGCCCGACATTGCCCGGGACAGGGTTCTCCGGAAACACCATATATTTT,CASPTLPGTGFSGNTIYF
TRBD1,TRBJ2-1,TRBV7-2,few,TGTGCCAGCAGTTCAGACAGGGGGATATCCTACAATGAGCAGTTCTTC,CASSSDRGISYNEQFF
-,TRBJ1-2,TRBV10-3,few,TGTGCCATCAGTGAGTCGATCTGGCAGGGTAGAGTTTATGGCTACACCTTC,CAISESIWQGRVYGYTF
TRBD2,TRBJ2-7,TRBV11-1,-,TGTGCCAGCAGCTTGGAAGGGACTAGCGGGAGGGAGCAGTACTTC,CASSLEGTSGREQYF
TRBD1,TRBJ1-2,TRBV20-1,-,TGCAGTGCTAGAGATTTTTTGACAGGGGATGGCTACACCTTC,CSARDFLTGDGYTF
-,TRBJ1-1,TRBV4-1,-,TGCGCCAGCAGCCAAGTGTCTGCCACTGAAGCTTTCTTT,CASSQVSATEAFF
TRBD1,TRBJ1-6,TRBV7-9,few,TGTGCCAGCAGCCTCCGAAGGGGACAGGGCACCTATAATTCACCCCTCCACTTT,CASSLRRGQGTYNSPLHF
TRBD2,TRBJ2-3,TRBV27,once,TGTGCCAGCACGGACGCGGGAGGGCCCACAGATACGCAGTATTTT,CASTDAGGPTDTQYF
-,TRBJ1-4,TRBV12-3/TRBV12-4,few,TGTGCCAGCAGTCCCGGGCCCTGGGGTGAAAAACTGTTTTTT,CASSPGPWGEKLFF
-,TRBJ2-7,TRBV12-3/TRBV12-4,-,TGTGCCAGCAGTAAACCGGGGCCTAATTCTGGGGAGCAGTACTTC,CASSKPGPNSGEQYF
-,TRBJ1-5,TRBV7-8,many,TGTGCCAGCAGCTTAGGTCTTAGCAATCAGCCCCAGCATTTT,CASSLGLSNQPQHF
-,TRBJ2-7,TRBV7-6,few,TGTGCCAGCAGCTTACCCGGAAGCGGGCAGTACTTC,CASSLPGSGQYF
-,TRBJ1-1,TRBV20-1,-,TGCAGTGCTAGGCCGGGGGTATCGGAGGACAGCCGTTGGGGCACTGAAGCTTTCTTT,CSARPGVSEDSRWGTEAFF
TRBD2,TRBJ2-2,TRBV6-2/TRBV6-3,-,TGTGCCAGCAGCCACCGGAGGCTAGCGGGGGTTCGTTGGACCGGGGAGCTGTTTTTT,CASSHRRLAGVRWTGELFF